This TCR beta chain derives from a study of regulatory T cells in long-lasting Graves disease. HTBI primers from iRepertoire and Arm-PCR of CDR3 regions yielded the TCR beta libraries. In TCRdb, the multiplex PCR reads were re-called with MiXCR into one record per CDR3 protein. The data show almost 350,000 distinct CDR3 sequences, with 20% seen just once and 29% held by the top ten. This CDR3 comprises 14 residues. The V end lost 0 bases, the J end lost 6 bases, and 12 bases lay between the germline ends. Germline loops: CDR1 MNHEY, CDR2 SVGEGT. This clonotype was detected ten times or more. Time point indicated: persistent/refractory GD, antithyroid drugs over 5 years with positive TRAb. PBMC RNA was the source of the TCR library.

The specimen was peripheral blood mononuclear cells (PBMCs), collected when the disease was refractory, from a patient treated with antithyroid drugs. The origin of this receptor is a female donor with Graves disease. The rearrangement links TRBV6-2 or TRBV6-3 to TRBJ2-7; tentative D call: TRBD1 (6 bases). The CDR3 loop reads CASSYSFGGGEQYF. The CDR3 bases are TGTGCCAGCAGTTACTCGTTTGGGGGCGGCGAGCAGTACTTC.